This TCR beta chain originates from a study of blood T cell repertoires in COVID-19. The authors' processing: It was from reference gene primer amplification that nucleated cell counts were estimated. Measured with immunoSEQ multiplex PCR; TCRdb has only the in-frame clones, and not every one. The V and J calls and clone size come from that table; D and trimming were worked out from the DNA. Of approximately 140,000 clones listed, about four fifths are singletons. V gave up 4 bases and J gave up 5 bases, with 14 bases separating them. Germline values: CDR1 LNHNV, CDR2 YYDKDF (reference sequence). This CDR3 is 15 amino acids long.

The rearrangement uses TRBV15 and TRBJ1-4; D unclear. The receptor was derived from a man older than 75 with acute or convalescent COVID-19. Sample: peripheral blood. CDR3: CATSTNRVVNEKLFF. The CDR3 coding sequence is TGTGCCACCAGCACTAATCGTGTCGTGAATGAAAAACTGTTTTTT.